A selection of T cell receptor beta chains follows, all from one sample in a study of control samples from healthy donors and cancer patients. Some clones are missing from TCRdb's copy, which holds only in-frame ones; the method was immunoSEQ multiplex PCR. The sample lists roughly 12,000 clones; approximately 95% were seen once. Sequencing was performed on PBMCs. The receptors originated from a man between 65 and 85 years old with head and neck cancer. Both conserved end residues are part of each CDR3. Fields, in order: CDR3 DNA, CDR3 protein, V gene, D gene, clone size, J gene. A D gene is named only where the DNA matches it firmly. Clone size is given for some rows only: seen once, a few or many times, or a class if the clone is expanded.

CDR3 DNA: TGTGCCAGCAGCCAAGGGTTTGGGGGGACTAGCAATCAGCCCCAGCATTTT
CDR3 protein: CASSQGFGGTSNQPQHF
V gene: TRBV3-1/TRBV3-2
D gene: .
clone size: .
J gene: TRBJ1-5

CDR3 DNA: TGTGCCAGCAGCGGCGGACTAGCGGGAGGCGGTGCCTACAATGAGCAGTTCTTC
CDR3 protein: CASSGGLAGGGAYNEQFF
V gene: TRBV9
D gene: TRBD2
clone size: .
J gene: TRBJ2-1

CDR3 DNA: TGTGCCAGCAGCTATCCCGGGGCGAGCTCTGGAAACACCATATATTTT
CDR3 protein: CASSYPGASSGNTIYF
V gene: TRBV7-9
D gene: .
clone size: .
J gene: TRBJ1-3

CDR3 DNA: TGCAGCGTCCGGACAGACTACGAGCAGTACTTC
CDR3 protein: CSVRTDYEQYF
V gene: TRBV29-1
D gene: .
clone size: .
J gene: TRBJ2-7

CDR3 DNA: TGCGCCAGCAGCCGGACCGGGACAGGGTTCCAAGAGACCCAGTACTTC
CDR3 protein: CASSRTGTGFQETQYF
V gene: TRBV4-1
D gene: TRBD1
clone size: .
J gene: TRBJ2-5

CDR3 DNA: TGTGCCAGCAGCCATACACATGGGCAGGGAGGCTACACCTTC
CDR3 protein: CASSHTHGQGGYTF
V gene: TRBV5-4
D gene: .
clone size: .
J gene: TRBJ1-2

CDR3 DNA: TGTGCCAGCAGTCCCCCCGGGGCGGGTGGCTACACCTTC
CDR3 protein: CASSPPGAGGYTF
V gene: TRBV6-5
D gene: .
clone size: .
J gene: TRBJ1-2

CDR3 DNA: TGCAGCGTCCAACGGGACAGTCGGGGCACCGGGGAGCTGTTTTTT
CDR3 protein: CSVQRDSRGTGELFF
V gene: TRBV29-1
D gene: TRBD1
clone size: .
J gene: TRBJ2-2

CDR3 DNA: TGTGCCAGCAGTCGGGGCTCAGATGAAAAACTGTTTTTT
CDR3 protein: CASSRGSDEKLFF
V gene: TRBV2
D gene: .
clone size: .
J gene: TRBJ1-4

CDR3 DNA: TGTGCCAGCAACAGCGGGAGGGCGAACGAGCAGTACTTC
CDR3 protein: CASNSGRANEQYF
V gene: TRBV21-1
D gene: .
clone size: .
J gene: TRBJ2-7

CDR3 DNA: TGTGCCAGCAGCTTCGAGAGCGGAAACACCATATATTTT
CDR3 protein: CASSFESGNTIYF
V gene: TRBV11-3
D gene: .
clone size: .
J gene: TRBJ1-3

CDR3 DNA: TGTGCCAGCAGTCAGATGGCATTTTCGGGCGCTGGGGCCAACGTCCTGACTTTC
CDR3 protein: CASSQMAFSGAGANVLTF
V gene: TRBV28
D gene: .
clone size: .
J gene: TRBJ2-6

CDR3 DNA: TGTGCCAGCAGTGATCGCCCGGGGACAGCGAACACCGGGGAGCTGTTTTTT
CDR3 protein: CASSDRPGTANTGELFF
V gene: TRBV25-1
D gene: TRBD1
clone size: once
J gene: TRBJ2-2

CDR3 DNA: TGTGCCAGTAGTTGGACTAGCGACTCCTACGAGCAGTACTTC
CDR3 protein: CASSWTSDSYEQYF
V gene: TRBV19
D gene: TRBD2
clone size: .
J gene: TRBJ2-7

CDR3 DNA: TGTGCCAGCAGTTTAACAGGGGCCTCCTATGGCTACACCTTC
CDR3 protein: CASSLTGASYGYTF
V gene: TRBV28
D gene: TRBD1
clone size: .
J gene: TRBJ1-2

CDR3 DNA: TGTGCCAGCAGCGACGATGACAGGGGGCTCTATGGCTACACCTTC
CDR3 protein: CASSDDDRGLYGYTF
V gene: TRBV7-9
D gene: TRBD1
clone size: .
J gene: TRBJ1-2

CDR3 DNA: TGTGCCAGCGTAACGGGACAGGGGACCTATGGCTACACCTTC
CDR3 protein: CASVTGQGTYGYTF
V gene: TRBV28
D gene: TRBD1
clone size: .
J gene: TRBJ1-2

CDR3 DNA: TGTGCCAGTGTGCGCGGGAGGGCGAACACCGGGGAGCTGTTTTTT
CDR3 protein: CASVRGRANTGELFF
V gene: TRBV19
D gene: TRBD2
clone size: .
J gene: TRBJ2-2

CDR3 DNA: TGTGCCAGCAGTCGGGACAGCTACGAGCAGTACTTC
CDR3 protein: CASSRDSYEQYF
V gene: TRBV2
D gene: TRBD1
clone size: .
J gene: TRBJ2-7

CDR3 DNA: TGTGCCAGCAGCCAAGCTCGGGAGACCCAGTACTTC
CDR3 protein: CASSQARETQYF
V gene: TRBV3-1/TRBV3-2
D gene: .
clone size: .
J gene: TRBJ2-5

CDR3 DNA: TGTGCCAGCAGCCGGACAGGGACCACCGGGGAGCTGTTTTTT
CDR3 protein: CASSRTGTTGELFF
V gene: TRBV7-9
D gene: TRBD1
clone size: .
J gene: TRBJ2-2

CDR3 DNA: TGTGCCATCAGTGGGGGACAGGGTGAGCCCCAGCATTTT
CDR3 protein: CAISGGQGEPQHF
V gene: TRBV10-3
D gene: TRBD1
clone size: .
J gene: TRBJ1-5

CDR3 DNA: TGTGCCAGCAGCGTAGCGGCAGGGTTTAACTATGGCTACACCTTC
CDR3 protein: CASSVAAGFNYGYTF
V gene: TRBV9
D gene: .
clone size: .
J gene: TRBJ1-2

CDR3 DNA: TGCGCCAGCAGCTTCCGAGCATTATCCGGGTCCTACGAGCAGTACTTC
CDR3 protein: CASSFRALSGSYEQYF
V gene: TRBV5-1
D gene: .
clone size: .
J gene: TRBJ2-7

CDR3 DNA: TGTGCCAGCATCGAGGGCGGGAGGCAGACAGATACGCAGTATTTT
CDR3 protein: CASIEGGRQTDTQYF
V gene: TRBV28
D gene: TRBD2
clone size: .
J gene: TRBJ2-3

CDR3 DNA: TGTGCCAGCAGCTTAGGGGGCCTCTCCTACAATGAGCAGTTCTTC
CDR3 protein: CASSLGGLSYNEQFF
V gene: TRBV7-2
D gene: .
clone size: .
J gene: TRBJ2-1

CDR3 DNA: TGTGCCAGTAGTCGCCTAGGAGCGGGGTCCGAGGTAGACATTCAGTACTTC
CDR3 protein: CASSRLGAGSEVDIQYF
V gene: TRBV19
D gene: TRBD2
clone size: .
J gene: TRBJ2-4

CDR3 DNA: TGCGCCAGCAGTTTCAATAGTGAGCAGTTCTTC
CDR3 protein: CASSFNSEQFF
V gene: TRBV10-2
D gene: .
clone size: once
J gene: TRBJ2-1

CDR3 DNA: TGCGCCAGCAGTGAGTGGACGGGATCCTACGAGCAGTACTTC
CDR3 protein: CASSEWTGSYEQYF
V gene: TRBV10-1
D gene: .
clone size: .
J gene: TRBJ2-7

CDR3 DNA: TGTGCCTGGAGTGTGGGGGGGACAGGGGTCCTCCACTTT
CDR3 protein: CAWSVGGTGVLHF
V gene: TRBV30
D gene: TRBD1
clone size: .
J gene: TRBJ1-6

CDR3 DNA: TGTGCCAGCAAAGCGTGGGGGGAGGACACCGGGGAGCTGTTTTTT
CDR3 protein: CASKAWGEDTGELFF
V gene: TRBV3-1/TRBV3-2
D gene: .
clone size: .
J gene: TRBJ2-2

CDR3 DNA: TGTGCCAGCGCTGCCAGAGCGCAGGGCTATGGCTACACCTTC
CDR3 protein: CASAARAQGYGYTF
V gene: TRBV6-5
D gene: .
clone size: .
J gene: TRBJ1-2

CDR3 DNA: TGTGCCAGCAGACTGAACTATGGCTACACCTTC
CDR3 protein: CASRLNYGYTF
V gene: TRBV6-5
D gene: .
clone size: once
J gene: TRBJ1-2

CDR3 DNA: TGTGCCAGCAGTTTTTCCTCACTAGCGAGTGACGAGCAGTACTTC
CDR3 protein: CASSFSSLASDEQYF
V gene: TRBV28
D gene: TRBD2
clone size: .
J gene: TRBJ2-7

CDR3 DNA: TGTGCCAGCAGTCAAGACAGGGCGGGTCAGCCCCAGCATTTT
CDR3 protein: CASSQDRAGQPQHF
V gene: TRBV2
D gene: TRBD1
clone size: .
J gene: TRBJ1-5

CDR3 DNA: TGTGCCAGCAGCAATACCCCCCCCTATTTGGCGGGCCCCCAAGAGACCCAGTACTTC
CDR3 protein: CASSNTPPYLAGPQETQYF
V gene: TRBV11-2
D gene: .
clone size: .
J gene: TRBJ2-5

CDR3 DNA: TGTGCCAGCAGCGGAAGGCTAGCGGGGGGCACAGATACGCAGTATTTT
CDR3 protein: CASSGRLAGGTDTQYF
V gene: TRBV7-8
D gene: TRBD2
clone size: .
J gene: TRBJ2-3

CDR3 DNA: TGTGCCAGCAGCCTACAGGGATGGGAGCAGTACTTC
CDR3 protein: CASSLQGWEQYF
V gene: TRBV7-9
D gene: .
clone size: .
J gene: TRBJ2-7

CDR3 DNA: TGTGCCAGTAGGTGGGGGCCGGGAAATCAGCCCCAGCATTTT
CDR3 protein: CASRWGPGNQPQHF
V gene: TRBV19
D gene: .
clone size: .
J gene: TRBJ1-5

CDR3 DNA: TGTGCCAGCAGTGTTGGACAGGGAGCTTTTGAGCAGTTCTTC
CDR3 protein: CASSVGQGAFEQFF
V gene: TRBV2
D gene: TRBD1
clone size: .
J gene: TRBJ2-1

CDR3 DNA: TGTGCCACCAGTGATGCGGGGCAAGAGACCCAGTACTTC
CDR3 protein: CATSDAGQETQYF
V gene: TRBV24-1
D gene: .
clone size: .
J gene: TRBJ2-5

CDR3 DNA: TGTGCCCAAACCCTAGCGGGAGGGCCTGTTCGGTTCTTC
CDR3 protein: CAQTLAGGPVRFF
V gene: TRBV30
D gene: TRBD2
clone size: once
J gene: TRBJ2-1

CDR3 DNA: TGCGCCAGCAGCAGCGACCCCGGGACAGGCTACTACGAGCGGTACTTC
CDR3 protein: CASSSDPGTGYYERYF
V gene: TRBV5-1
D gene: TRBD1
clone size: .
J gene: TRBJ2-7

CDR3 DNA: TGTGCCAGCAGTCCAGGCCAGGGAGGGTCCTACGAGCAGTACTTC
CDR3 protein: CASSPGQGGSYEQYF
V gene: TRBV28
D gene: TRBD2
clone size: .
J gene: TRBJ2-7

CDR3 DNA: TGTGCCAGCAGCGGGACAGGGGATGGGGAGACCCAGTACTTC
CDR3 protein: CASSGTGDGETQYF
V gene: TRBV7-9
D gene: TRBD1
clone size: .
J gene: TRBJ2-5

CDR3 DNA: TGTGCCAGCAGTTTACGAGAGGGGGCCCCTGAGCAGTTCTTC
CDR3 protein: CASSLREGAPEQFF
V gene: TRBV28
D gene: TRBD1
clone size: few
J gene: TRBJ2-1

CDR3 DNA: TGTGCCAGCAGCTTAGCCGGGACGAAGAACACTGAAGCTTTCTTT
CDR3 protein: CASSLAGTKNTEAFF
V gene: TRBV7-6
D gene: .
clone size: .
J gene: TRBJ1-1

CDR3 DNA: TGTGCCTGGAGTGGGTCCGGGACAGCCTACGAGCAGTACTTC
CDR3 protein: CAWSGSGTAYEQYF
V gene: TRBV30
D gene: TRBD1
clone size: .
J gene: TRBJ2-7

CDR3 DNA: TGTGCCAGCAGTACCGGGACAGGGGGCTACGAGCAGTACTTC
CDR3 protein: CASSTGTGGYEQYF
V gene: TRBV18
D gene: TRBD1
clone size: few
J gene: TRBJ2-7

CDR3 DNA: TGTGCCAGTTCTCAGAGGGGGCTTGGAAACATTCAGTACTTC
CDR3 protein: CASSQRGLGNIQYF
V gene: TRBV19
D gene: TRBD1
clone size: .
J gene: TRBJ2-4

CDR3 DNA: TGTGCCAGTAGTATGTTCGGGACAGGGGATGGCTACACCTTC
CDR3 protein: CASSMFGTGDGYTF
V gene: TRBV3-1/TRBV3-2
D gene: TRBD1
clone size: .
J gene: TRBJ1-2

CDR3 DNA: TGTGCCAGCGGGGGACGGGGACAGGGAGGGGAGTGGCAGTTCTTC
CDR3 protein: CASGGRGQGGEWQFF
V gene: TRBV6-6
D gene: TRBD1
clone size: .
J gene: TRBJ2-1

CDR3 DNA: TGTGCCAGCAGTACCAGGGGTTTCGAGAGCTACACCTTC
CDR3 protein: CASSTRGFESYTF
V gene: TRBV12-3/TRBV12-4
D gene: .
clone size: .
J gene: TRBJ1-2

CDR3 DNA: TGTGCCAGCGGGACAGGACAGGGCATTGTGAAGCAGTACTTC
CDR3 protein: CASGTGQGIVKQYF
V gene: TRBV11-2
D gene: TRBD1
clone size: .
J gene: TRBJ2-7

CDR3 DNA: TGTGCCAGTAGACGAAGGTCAGGGGATACGCAGTATTTT
CDR3 protein: CASRRRSGDTQYF
V gene: TRBV19
D gene: .
clone size: once
J gene: TRBJ2-3

CDR3 DNA: TGTGCCAGCAGTGAAATCTCGGGCACGATAAATGAAAAACTGTTTTTT
CDR3 protein: CASSEISGTINEKLFF
V gene: TRBV6-1
D gene: .
clone size: .
J gene: TRBJ1-4

CDR3 DNA: TGTGCCAGCAGCTTGGAAGCGGGAGGGCATAATGAGCAGTTCTTC
CDR3 protein: CASSLEAGGHNEQFF
V gene: TRBV5-5
D gene: TRBD2
clone size: .
J gene: TRBJ2-1

CDR3 DNA: TGTGCCAGCAGTTCCCCGGCGACAGGGAGCACAGATACGCAGTATTTT
CDR3 protein: CASSSPATGSTDTQYF
V gene: TRBV28
D gene: TRBD1
clone size: .
J gene: TRBJ2-3

CDR3 DNA: TGTGCCAGCAGTTACGGCCGATATAGCAATCAGCCCCAGCATTTT
CDR3 protein: CASSYGRYSNQPQHF
V gene: TRBV6-5
D gene: .
clone size: .
J gene: TRBJ1-5

CDR3 DNA: TGTGCCAGCAGCCCCGGGGGGCCGAACACCGGGGAGCTGTTTTTT
CDR3 protein: CASSPGGPNTGELFF
V gene: TRBV27
D gene: .
clone size: .
J gene: TRBJ2-2